The 21 T cell receptor beta chains reported below all come from one sample, sequenced in a study of OX40 agonist ivuxolimab in advanced cancers. Data came from immunoSEQ multiplex PCR; TCRdb stores just in-frame clones and leaves some out. This sample carries about 38,000 clones, approximately 86% of them seen once, and the ten largest clones take about 8.1%. The specimen was CD4+ or CD8+ T cells sorted from blood, collected in a trial of the OX40 agonist ivuxolimab. These receptors were collected from an adult with an advanced solid tumor such as melanoma, head and neck, liver or kidney cancer.

This clone was picked up one time. The gene calls are TRBV4-1 and TRBJ2-7; 10 nucleotides match TRBD2. The junction had 8 bases not matched to a gene; V was cut back by 0 bases and J by 0 bases. Germline V gives CDR1 MGHRA, CDR2 YSYEKL. This CDR3 is built from 18 residues. The CDR3 DNA follows: TGCGCCAGCAGCCAAGAAACCAGCGGGAGGGCCGTCTCCTACGAGCAGTACTTC. Amino acids: CASSQETSGRAVSYEQYF.

The chain employs TRBV4-3 and TRBJ2-7; tentatively, D is TRBD2 (7 bases). The CDR3 runs to 14 residues. V was shortened by 4 bases and J by 2 bases, with 12 bases between the two germline ends. The germline gives CDR1 LGHNA, CDR2 YSLEER. The CDR3 DNA is TGCGCCAGCAGCCGGGGCGGGGGCCCCTACGAGCAGTACTTC. It is translated as CASSRGGGPYEQYF.

The rearrangement joins TRBV2 to TRBJ2-2; no reliable D call. The CDR3 extends over 11 amino acids. Germline assignment: CDR1 SNHLY and CDR2 FYNNEI. V was shortened by 6 bases and J by 5 bases, with 4 bases between the two germline ends. Here the CDR3 reads CASRGTGELFF. The DNA for the CDR3 is TGTGCCAGCAGGGGGACCGGGGAGCTGTTTTTT.

The V call is TRBV18, the J call TRBJ2-2; D unclear. CDR1 is KGHSH, CDR2 LQKENI, per germline. The CDR3 contains 16 residues. V was trimmed by 3 bases and J by 0 bases, leaving 11 bases between them. This CDR3 reads CASSPRGAANTGELFF. CDR3 bases: TGTGCCAGCTCACCCCGTGGAGCAGCGAACACCGGGGAGCTGTTTTTT.

The chain links TRBV6-5 to TRBJ2-7; D gene uncertain. The germline CDR1 and CDR2 sequences are MNHEY and SVGAGI. V lost 4 bases, J lost 4 bases, and 8 bases lay in between. The CDR3 loop spans 12 amino acids. Written as DNA, the CDR3 is TGTGCCAGCAGTTCCACTAATTACGAGCAGTACTTC. This sequence encodes CASSSTNYEQYF.

The chain has TRBV9 and TRBJ2-7; possibly TRBD2 for D (6 bases). Trimming pared 7 bases from V and 3 bases from J, leaving 20 bases between. The CDR3 has 15 amino acids. CDR1 is SGDLS, CDR2 YYNGEE, per germline. CDR3 nucleotide sequence: TGTGCCAGCCGGAGGGGATTTCAATCAGGCTACGAGCAGTACTTC. It is translated as CASRRGFQSGYEQYF.

The chain is built from TRBV2 and TRBJ2-7; perhaps TRBD1 as D (5 bases). The CDR3 extends over 16 amino acids. Trimming took 3 bases from V and 3 from J, leaving 18 bases between them. The V gene's germline CDR1 is SNHLY and CDR2 FYNNEI. The CDR3 spells CASSDPARVQIYEQYF. In nucleotides, the CDR3 is TGTGCCAGCAGTGACCCCGCCAGGGTCCAAATCTACGAGCAGTACTTC.

The chain combines TRBV5-4 with TRBJ1-6, with D unclear. This CDR3 spans 16 amino acids. Germline CDR1 reads SGHNT; CDR2 reads YYREEE (reference sequence). V was trimmed by 0 bases and J by 7 bases, leaving 14 bases between them. CDR3 region: CASSLDGIQINSPLHF. CDR3 DNA: TGTGCCAGCAGCTTGGACGGGATTCAGATAAATTCACCCCTCCACTTT.

This chain joins TRBV19 and TRBJ1-2; no reliable D call. The CDR3 sequence is 14 residues long. CDR1 and CDR2 (germline): LNHDA, SQIVND (reference sequence). The V and J ends lost 5 bases and 8 bases respectively, with 18 bases between them. Written as DNA, the CDR3 is TGTGCCAGTAGTGGTATCGGTGGGTTAGGCGGCTACACCTTC. It codes for CASSGIGGLGGYTF.

CDR3 sequence reads: CAISETQRTYGYTF. In nucleotides, the CDR3 is TGTGCCATCAGTGAGACCCAAAGGACCTATGGCTACACCTTC. This sequence joins TRBV10-3 and TRBJ1-2; D gene uncertain. Deletions cut 2 bases from V and 4 bases from J, with 11 bases between. The V gene's germline CDR1 is ENHRY and CDR2 SYGVKD. There are 14 residues in the CDR3.

This clone was picked up one time. The chain combines TRBV6-6 with TRBJ1-6, with D perhaps matching TRBD1 (6 bases). Germline V lookup: CDR1 MNHNY, CDR2 SVGAGI (reference sequence). V was pared by 7 bases and J by 7 bases, with 11 bases between. This CDR3 is 13 amino acids long. This CDR3 is CASTDSLNSPLHF. Here the CDR3 DNA reads TGTGCCAGCACGGACAGCCTCAATTCACCCCTCCACTTT.

J is TRBJ2-5 and V is TRBV7-2; D is ambiguous. Germline CDR1 and CDR2: SGHTA and FQGNSA. The CDR3 has 13 amino acids. The V and J ends lost 6 bases and 2 bases respectively, with 10 bases between them. Here the CDR3 reads CASSYVVQETQYF. Written as DNA, the CDR3 is TGTGCCAGCAGTTATGTAGTACAAGAGACCCAGTACTTC.

The CDR3 loop reads CASSQDLRQYMNTEAFF. The CDR3, as DNA: TGCGCCAGCAGCCAAGATCTTCGGCAGTACATGAACACTGAAGCTTTCTTT. The V gene is TRBV4-3, the J gene TRBJ1-1; unclear D gene. The germline V and J ends were trimmed by 0 bases and 0 bases, with 14 bases remaining between them. CDR1 is LGHNA and CDR2 is YSLEER in the germline V gene. This CDR3 is 17 amino acids long.

This chain connects TRBV18 to TRBJ2-3, with 8 bases lining up with TRBD2. The CDR3 extends over 17 amino acids. The V segment lost 0 bases and the J segment 5 bases; nucleotides outside the gene matches: 10. Germline CDR1 and CDR2: KGHSH and LQKENI. CDR3 sequence: CASSPPGREGLGDTQYF. The CDR3 bases are TGTGCCAGCTCACCACCGGGACGGGAGGGCCTTGGAGATACGCAGTATTTT.

The chain is built from TRBV7-2 and TRBJ1-5; D gene ambiguous. The V and J ends lost 5 bases and 0 bases respectively, with 11 bases between them. This CDR3 comprises 15 residues. Looked up from germline, CDR1 is SGHTA and CDR2 is FQGNSA. The CDR3 loop reads CASSVEGYSNQPQHF. The CDR3 DNA follows: TGTGCCAGCAGCGTAGAGGGATATAGCAATCAGCCCCAGCATTTT.

CDR3 in DNA: TGCGCCAGCAGCTTGGATGGACAGGGGGTTTCCGGGGAGCTGTTTTTT. Protein product: CASSLDGQGVSGELFF. This chain links TRBV5-1 with TRBJ2-2; 10 bases map to TRBD1. CDR1 is SGHRS and CDR2 is YFSETQ in the germline V gene. This CDR3 is built from 16 residues. V gave up 0 bases and J gave up 6 bases; unmatched junction bases: 5. Full variable domain (outside the CDR3, taken from reference TRBV5-1 and TRBJ2-2): KAGVTQTPRYLIKTRGQQVTLSCSPISGHRSVSWYQQTPGQGLQFLFEYFSETQRNKGNFPGRFSGRQFSNSRSEMNVSTLELGDSALYLCASSLDGQGVSGELFFGEGSRLTVL.

CDR3 in DNA: TGCGCCAGCAGCCTTGGGACAAACACCGGGGAGCTGTTTTTT. It encodes CASSLGTNTGELFF. V is TRBV4-1 and J is TRBJ2-2, with a weak D call TRBD1 (6 bases). The CDR3 runs 14 residues. V gave up 4 bases and J gave up 2 bases, with 8 bases separating them. The germline CDR1 and CDR2 sequences are MGHRA and YSYEKL.

This rearrangement joins TRBV19 to TRBJ1-4, with D hard to call. Looked up from germline, CDR1 is LNHDA and CDR2 is SQIVND (reference sequence). The CDR3 contains 13 residues. Trimming pared 1 base from V and 0 bases from J, leaving 0 bases between. CDR3 nucleotide sequence: TGTGCCAGTAGTATAGCAACTAATGAAAAACTGTTTTTT. Protein product: CASSIATNEKLFF.

The chain is built from TRBV13 and TRBJ1-3; unclear D gene. Trimming removed 6 bases at V and 0 bases at J, with 15 bases between. This CDR3 spans 16 amino acids. Germline V gene data show CDR1 as PRHDT and CDR2 as FYEKMQ (reference sequence). In nucleotides, the CDR3 is TGTGCCAGCAGGGTTGCGCCAGGAGGCTCTGGAAACACCATATATTTT. This translates into CASRVAPGGSGNTIYF.

The chain recombines TRBV6-5 with TRBJ2-1; TRBD1 matches at 10 bases. Germline lookup yields CDR1 MNHEY and CDR2 SVGAGI. Unmatched junction bases numbered 6, after V lost 10 bases and J lost 6 bases. The CDR3 totals 13 residues. This CDR3 is CATRRDRGNEQFF. The DNA for the CDR3 is TGTGCCACTCGTAGGGACAGGGGCAATGAGCAGTTCTTC.

This clone was counted only a few times. The J gene is TRBJ2-5, the V gene TRBV5-6, with no clear D. Germline V gene data show CDR1 as SGHDT and CDR2 as YYEEEE. Trimming stripped 0 bases from V and 4 bases from J, with 13 bases between. The CDR3 is made up of 15 amino acids. The CDR3 protein is CASSLDRLQPETQYF. The CDR3 bases are TGTGCCAGCAGCTTGGATCGGTTGCAGCCAGAGACCCAGTACTTC.